This TCR beta chain was documented in a study of control samples from healthy donors and cancer patients. Method: immunoSEQ multiplex PCR; TCRdb's copy keeps in-frame clones and lacks some. The sample carries around 170,000 clones, 90% to 95% recorded once. The clonotype comes from a woman aged 30 to 39 in good health. Material for sequencing was blood.

The CDR3 region is CAWSVRRYGYTF. The CDR3 bases are TGTGCCTGGAGTGTACGGAGGTATGGCTACACCTTC. The genes are TRBV30 and TRBJ1-2; D ambiguous. Trimming shortened V by 0 bases and J by 5 bases, and 7 bases separated the two germline ends. Per the germline V gene, CDR1 is GTSNPN and CDR2 is SVGIG (reference sequence). This CDR3 spans 12 amino acids.